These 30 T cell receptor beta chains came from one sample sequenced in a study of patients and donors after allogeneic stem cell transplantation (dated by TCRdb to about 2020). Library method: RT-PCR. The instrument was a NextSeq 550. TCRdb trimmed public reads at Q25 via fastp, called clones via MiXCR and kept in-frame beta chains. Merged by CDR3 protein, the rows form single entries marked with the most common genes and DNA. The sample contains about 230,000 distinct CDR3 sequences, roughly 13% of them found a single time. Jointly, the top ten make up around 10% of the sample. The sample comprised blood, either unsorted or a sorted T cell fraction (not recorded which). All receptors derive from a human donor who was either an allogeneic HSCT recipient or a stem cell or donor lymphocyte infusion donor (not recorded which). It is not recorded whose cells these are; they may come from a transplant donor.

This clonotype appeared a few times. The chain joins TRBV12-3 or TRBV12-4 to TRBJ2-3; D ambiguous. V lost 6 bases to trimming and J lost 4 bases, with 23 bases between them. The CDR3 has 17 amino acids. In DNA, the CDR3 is TGTGCCAGCAGCACCTCCTTAACAGCTCCCGCCGCAGATACGCAGTATTTT. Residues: CASSTSLTAPAADTQYF.

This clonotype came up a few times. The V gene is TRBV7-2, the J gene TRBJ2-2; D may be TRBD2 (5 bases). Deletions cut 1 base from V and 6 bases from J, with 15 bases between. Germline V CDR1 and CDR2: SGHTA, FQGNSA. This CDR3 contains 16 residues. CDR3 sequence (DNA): TGTGCCAGCAGCTTAGGGACGGGAAGGTTGGCCGGGGAGCTGTTTTTT. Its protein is CASSLGTGRLAGELFF. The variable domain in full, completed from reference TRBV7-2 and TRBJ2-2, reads GAGVSQSPSNKVTEKGKDVELRCDPISGHTALYWYRQSLGQGLEFLIYFQGNSAPDKSGLPSDRFSAERTGGSVSTLTIQRTQQEDSAVYLCASSLGTGRLAGELFFGEGSRLTVL.

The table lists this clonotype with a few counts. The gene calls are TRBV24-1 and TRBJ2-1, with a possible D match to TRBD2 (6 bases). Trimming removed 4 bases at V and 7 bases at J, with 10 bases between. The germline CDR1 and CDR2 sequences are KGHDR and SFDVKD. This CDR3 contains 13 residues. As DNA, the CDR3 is TGTGCCACCAGTGACGCGGGGATAAATGAGCAGTTCTTC. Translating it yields CATSDAGINEQFF.

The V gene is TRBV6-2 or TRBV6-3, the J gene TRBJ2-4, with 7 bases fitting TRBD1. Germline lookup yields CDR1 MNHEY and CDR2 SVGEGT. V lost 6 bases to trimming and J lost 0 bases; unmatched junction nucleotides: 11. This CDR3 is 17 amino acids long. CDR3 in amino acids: CASSRFTGERAKNIQYF. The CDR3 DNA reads TGTGCCAGCAGCCGATTCACAGGGGAGAGAGCCAAAAACATTCAGTACTTC.

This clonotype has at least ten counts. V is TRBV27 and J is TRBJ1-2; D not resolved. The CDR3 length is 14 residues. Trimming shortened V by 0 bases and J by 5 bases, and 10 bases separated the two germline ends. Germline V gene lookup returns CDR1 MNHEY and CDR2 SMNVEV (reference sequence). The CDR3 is CASSLSGGGYGYTF. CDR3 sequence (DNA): TGTGCCAGCAGTTTATCGGGAGGTGGGTATGGCTACACCTTC.

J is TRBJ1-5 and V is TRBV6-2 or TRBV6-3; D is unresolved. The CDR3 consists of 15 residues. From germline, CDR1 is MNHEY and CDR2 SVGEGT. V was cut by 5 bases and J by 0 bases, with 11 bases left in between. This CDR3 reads CASSDPIGSNQPQHF. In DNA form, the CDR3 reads TGTGCCAGCAGTGACCCTATCGGTAGCAATCAGCCCCAGCATTTT.

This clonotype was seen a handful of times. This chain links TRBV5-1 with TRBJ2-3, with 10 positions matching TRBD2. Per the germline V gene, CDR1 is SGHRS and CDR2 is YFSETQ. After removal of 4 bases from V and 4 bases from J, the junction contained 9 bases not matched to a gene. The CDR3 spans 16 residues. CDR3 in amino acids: CASSPPSGGGADTQYF. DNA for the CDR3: TGCGCCAGCAGCCCTCCGAGCGGGGGGGGCGCAGATACGCAGTATTTT.

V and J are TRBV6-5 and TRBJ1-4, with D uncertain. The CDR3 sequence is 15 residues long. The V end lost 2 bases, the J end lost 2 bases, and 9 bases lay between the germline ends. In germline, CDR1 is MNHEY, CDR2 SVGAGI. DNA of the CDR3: TGTGCCAGCAGTTACGTCCCGGGCACTAATGAAAAACTGTTTTTT. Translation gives CASSYVPGTNEKLFF.

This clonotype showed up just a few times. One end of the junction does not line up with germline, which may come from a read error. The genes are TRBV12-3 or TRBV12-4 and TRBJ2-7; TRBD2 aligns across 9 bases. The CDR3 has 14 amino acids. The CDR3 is CASSLAGQTYEQYF. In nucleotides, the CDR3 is TGTGCCAGCAGTCTAGCGGGACAAACCTACGAGCAGTACTTC.

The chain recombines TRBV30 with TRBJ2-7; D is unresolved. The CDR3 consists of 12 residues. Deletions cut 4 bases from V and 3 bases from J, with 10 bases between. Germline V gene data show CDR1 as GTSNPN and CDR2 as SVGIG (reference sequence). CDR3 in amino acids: CAWKVTRYEQYF. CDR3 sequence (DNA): TGTGCCTGGAAGGTAACCCGCTACGAGCAGTACTTC.

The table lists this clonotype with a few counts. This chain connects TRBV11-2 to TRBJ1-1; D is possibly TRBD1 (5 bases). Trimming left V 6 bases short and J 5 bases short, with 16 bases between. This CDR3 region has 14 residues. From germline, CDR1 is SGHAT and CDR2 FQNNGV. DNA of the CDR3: TGTGCCAGCAGTATTAAGGGGAGGGGAACTGAAGCTTTCTTT. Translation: CASSIKGRGTEAFF.

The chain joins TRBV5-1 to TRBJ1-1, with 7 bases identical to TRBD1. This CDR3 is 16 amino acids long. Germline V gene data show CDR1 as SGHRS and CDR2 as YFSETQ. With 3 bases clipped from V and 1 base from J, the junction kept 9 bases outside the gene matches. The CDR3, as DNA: TGCGCCAGCAGCTCGGGGGGGGGACAGCAGAACACTGAAGCTTTCTTT. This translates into CASSSGGGQQNTEAFF.

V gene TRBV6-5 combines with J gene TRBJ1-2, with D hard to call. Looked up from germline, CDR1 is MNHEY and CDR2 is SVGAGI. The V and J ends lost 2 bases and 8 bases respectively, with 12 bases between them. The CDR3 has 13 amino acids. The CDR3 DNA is TGTGCCAGCAGTTACGACGGTCCAGGAGGCTACACCTTC. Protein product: CASSYDGPGGYTF.

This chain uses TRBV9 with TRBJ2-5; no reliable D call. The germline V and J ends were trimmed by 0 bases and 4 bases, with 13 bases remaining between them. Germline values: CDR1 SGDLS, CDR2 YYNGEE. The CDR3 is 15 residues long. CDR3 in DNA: TGTGCCAGCAGCGTAGGCGGCGGCGTCCGAGAGACCCAGTACTTC. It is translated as CASSVGGGVRETQYF.

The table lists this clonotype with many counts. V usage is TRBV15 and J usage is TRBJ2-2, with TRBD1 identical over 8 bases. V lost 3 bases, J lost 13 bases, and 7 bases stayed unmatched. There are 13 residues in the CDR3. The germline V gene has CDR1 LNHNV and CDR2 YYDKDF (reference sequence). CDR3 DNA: TGTGCCACCAGCAGGGACAGGGAAGTGAGGCTGTTTTTT. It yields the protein CATSRDREVRLFF.

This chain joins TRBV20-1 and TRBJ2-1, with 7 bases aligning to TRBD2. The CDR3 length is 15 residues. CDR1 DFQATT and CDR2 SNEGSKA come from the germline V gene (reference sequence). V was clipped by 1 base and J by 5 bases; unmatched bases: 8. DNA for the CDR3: TGCAGTGCTAGAGGAACGCGGGGGTTCGACAATGAGCAGTTCTTC. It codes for CSARGTRGFDNEQFF.

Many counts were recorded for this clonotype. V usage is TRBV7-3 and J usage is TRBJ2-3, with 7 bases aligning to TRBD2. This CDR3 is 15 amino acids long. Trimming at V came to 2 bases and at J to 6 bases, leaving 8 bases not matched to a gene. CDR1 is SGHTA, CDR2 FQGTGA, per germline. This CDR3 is CASSLFPGREDTQYF. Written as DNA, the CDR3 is TGTGCCAGCAGCTTATTCCCTGGGCGGGAGGATACGCAGTATTTT.

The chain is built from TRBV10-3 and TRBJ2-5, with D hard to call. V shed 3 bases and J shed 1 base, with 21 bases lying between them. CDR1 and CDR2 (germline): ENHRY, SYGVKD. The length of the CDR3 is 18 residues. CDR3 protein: CAISERSGSMEPQETQYF. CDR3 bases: TGTGCCATCAGTGAAAGGTCGGGCTCGATGGAGCCCCAAGAGACCCAGTACTTC.

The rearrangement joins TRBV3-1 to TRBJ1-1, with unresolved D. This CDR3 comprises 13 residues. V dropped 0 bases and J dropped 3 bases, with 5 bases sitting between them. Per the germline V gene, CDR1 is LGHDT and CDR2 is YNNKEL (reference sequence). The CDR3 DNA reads TGTGCCAGCAGCCAAGATTATTACACTGAAGCTTTCTTT. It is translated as CASSQDYYTEAFF.

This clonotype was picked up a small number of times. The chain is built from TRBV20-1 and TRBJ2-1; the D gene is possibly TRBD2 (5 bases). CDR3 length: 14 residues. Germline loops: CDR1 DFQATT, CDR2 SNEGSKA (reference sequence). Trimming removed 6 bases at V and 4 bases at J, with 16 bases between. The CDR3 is CSAEGGSPYNEQFF. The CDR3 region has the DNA TGCAGTGCCGAGGGCGGGTCACCGTACAATGAGCAGTTCTTC.

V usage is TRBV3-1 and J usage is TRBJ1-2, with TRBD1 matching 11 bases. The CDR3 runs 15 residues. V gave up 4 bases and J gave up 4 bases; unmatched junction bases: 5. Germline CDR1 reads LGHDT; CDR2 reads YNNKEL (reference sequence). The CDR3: CASSRTGGFRYGYTF. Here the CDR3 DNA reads TGTGCCAGCAGCCGGACAGGGGGCTTTCGCTATGGCTACACCTTC.

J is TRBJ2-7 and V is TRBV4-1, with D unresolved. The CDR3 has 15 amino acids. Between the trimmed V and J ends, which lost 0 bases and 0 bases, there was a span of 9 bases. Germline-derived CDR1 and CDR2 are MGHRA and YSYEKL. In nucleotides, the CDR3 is TGCGCCAGCAGCCAAGAGGTTTCGACCTCCTACGAGCAGTACTTC. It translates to CASSQEVSTSYEQYF.

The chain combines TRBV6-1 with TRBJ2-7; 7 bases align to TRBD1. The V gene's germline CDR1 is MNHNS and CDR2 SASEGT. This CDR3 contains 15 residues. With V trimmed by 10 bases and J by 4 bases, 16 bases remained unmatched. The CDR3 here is CATRSWGQPTYEQYF. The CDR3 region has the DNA TGTGCCACCCGGTCCTGGGGACAGCCTACTTACGAGCAGTACTTC.

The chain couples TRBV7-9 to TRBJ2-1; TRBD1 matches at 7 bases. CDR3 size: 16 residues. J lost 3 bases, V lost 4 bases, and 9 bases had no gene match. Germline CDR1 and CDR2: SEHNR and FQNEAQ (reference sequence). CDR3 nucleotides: TGTGCCAGCAGCTCAAGTGACAGGGCGAGCTACAATGAGCAGTTCTTC. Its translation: CASSSSDRASYNEQFF.

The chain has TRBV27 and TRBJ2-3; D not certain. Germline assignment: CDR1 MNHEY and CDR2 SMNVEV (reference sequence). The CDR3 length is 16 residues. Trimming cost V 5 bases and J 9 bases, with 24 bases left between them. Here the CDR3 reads CASSPRPEPLWVTQYF. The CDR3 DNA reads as TGTGCCAGCAGTCCTCGGCCGGAGCCCCTTTGGGTGACGCAGTATTTT.

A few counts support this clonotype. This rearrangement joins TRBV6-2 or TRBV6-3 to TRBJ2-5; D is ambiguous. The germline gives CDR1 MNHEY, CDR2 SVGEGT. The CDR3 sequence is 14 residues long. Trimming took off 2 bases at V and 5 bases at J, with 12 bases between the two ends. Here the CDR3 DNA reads TGTGCCAGCAGTTACGAACATTTAGGGGAGACCCAGTACTTC. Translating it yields CASSYEHLGETQYF.

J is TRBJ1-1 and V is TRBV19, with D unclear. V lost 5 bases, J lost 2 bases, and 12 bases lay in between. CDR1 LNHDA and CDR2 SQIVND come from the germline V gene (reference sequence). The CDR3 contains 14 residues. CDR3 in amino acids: CASSPRRYNTEAFF. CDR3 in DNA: TGTGCCAGTAGTCCCCGAAGGTATAACACTGAAGCTTTCTTT.

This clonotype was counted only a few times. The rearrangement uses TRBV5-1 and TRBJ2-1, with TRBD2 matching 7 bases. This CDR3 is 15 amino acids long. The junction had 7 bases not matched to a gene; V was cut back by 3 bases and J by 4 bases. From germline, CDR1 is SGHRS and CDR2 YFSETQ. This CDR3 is CASSSSPGGYNEQFF. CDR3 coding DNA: TGCGCCAGCAGCTCCAGCCCCGGGGGGTACAATGAGCAGTTCTTC.

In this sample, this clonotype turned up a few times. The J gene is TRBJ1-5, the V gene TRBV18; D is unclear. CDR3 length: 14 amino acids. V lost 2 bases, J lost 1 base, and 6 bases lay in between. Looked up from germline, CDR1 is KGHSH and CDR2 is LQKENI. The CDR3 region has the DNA TGTGCCAGCTCACCAGACACAAGCAATCAGCCCCAGCATTTT. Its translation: CASSPDTSNQPQHF.

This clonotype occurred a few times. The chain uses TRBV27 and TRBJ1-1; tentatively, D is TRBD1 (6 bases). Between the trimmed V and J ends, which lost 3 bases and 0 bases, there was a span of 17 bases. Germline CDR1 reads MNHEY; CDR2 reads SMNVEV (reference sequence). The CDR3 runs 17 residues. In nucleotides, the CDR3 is TGTGCCAGCAGTTTTGATAGGGGGAGGTTAATGAACACTGAAGCTTTCTTT. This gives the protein CASSFDRGRLMNTEAFF.